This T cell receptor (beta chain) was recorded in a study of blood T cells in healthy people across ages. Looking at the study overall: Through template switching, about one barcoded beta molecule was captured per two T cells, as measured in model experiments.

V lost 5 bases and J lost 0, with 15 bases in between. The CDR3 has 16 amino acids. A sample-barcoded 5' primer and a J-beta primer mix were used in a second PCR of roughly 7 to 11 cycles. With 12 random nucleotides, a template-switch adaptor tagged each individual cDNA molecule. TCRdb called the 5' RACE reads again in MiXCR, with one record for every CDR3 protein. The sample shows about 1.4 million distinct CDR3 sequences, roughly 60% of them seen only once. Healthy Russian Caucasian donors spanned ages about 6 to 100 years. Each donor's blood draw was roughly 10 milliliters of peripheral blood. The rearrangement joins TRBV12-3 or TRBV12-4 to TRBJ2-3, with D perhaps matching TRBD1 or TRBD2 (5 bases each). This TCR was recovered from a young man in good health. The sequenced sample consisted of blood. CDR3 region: CASSVGEYPSTDTQYF. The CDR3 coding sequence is TGTGCCAGCAGTGTGGGGGAATACCCGAGCACAGATACGCAGTATTTT.